The T cell receptor (beta chain) described here comes from a study of blood T cell repertoires in COVID-19. Study at large: T cells, B-cell-depleted T cells, or PBMCs supplied cDNA or gDNA.

The CDR3 length is 17 residues. The V gene end was trimmed by 3 bases and the J gene end by 7 bases; junction bases not matched to a gene: 12. CDR1 LGHDT and CDR2 YNNKEL come from the germline V gene (reference sequence). The repertoire was sequenced with immunoSEQ multiplex PCR; TCRdb's copy has only in-frame clones and lacks some. In the table there are fewer than 500,000 clones, 87% of which are singletons. The sample taken for sequencing was PBMCs or T cells enriched from blood (not recorded which). The receptor was derived from a woman aged 18 to 35 who had recovered from COVID-19. The V and J genes are TRBV3-1 (or the pseudogene TRBV3-2) and TRBJ1-2; 12 bases align to TRBD1. CDR3 protein: CASSHQGTGGLRGGYTF. Written as DNA, the CDR3 is TGTGCCAGCAGCCATCAGGGGACAGGGGGCCTTCGGGGTGGCTACACCTTC.